Included here is one TCR beta chain sequence, with context. The data were taken from a study of blood T cell repertoires in COVID-19. Clones were read by immunoSEQ multiplex PCR, and TCRdb kept only the in-frame ones, dropping some. The sample contains over 200,000 clones, over 70% of which appear only once. Trimming left V 3 bases short and J 0 bases short, with 12 bases between. Germline V gene data show CDR1 as SGDLS and CDR2 as YYNGEE. The CDR3 totals 15 residues. Sequencing was carried out using peripheral blood. The chain combines TRBV9 with TRBJ1-1; no firm D call. The sequence derives from a man aged 35-49 years with active or convalescent COVID-19. CDR3 DNA: TGTGCCAGCAGCGGACGGGGAACAATGAACACTGAAGCTTTCTTT. It codes for CASSGRGTMNTEAFF.